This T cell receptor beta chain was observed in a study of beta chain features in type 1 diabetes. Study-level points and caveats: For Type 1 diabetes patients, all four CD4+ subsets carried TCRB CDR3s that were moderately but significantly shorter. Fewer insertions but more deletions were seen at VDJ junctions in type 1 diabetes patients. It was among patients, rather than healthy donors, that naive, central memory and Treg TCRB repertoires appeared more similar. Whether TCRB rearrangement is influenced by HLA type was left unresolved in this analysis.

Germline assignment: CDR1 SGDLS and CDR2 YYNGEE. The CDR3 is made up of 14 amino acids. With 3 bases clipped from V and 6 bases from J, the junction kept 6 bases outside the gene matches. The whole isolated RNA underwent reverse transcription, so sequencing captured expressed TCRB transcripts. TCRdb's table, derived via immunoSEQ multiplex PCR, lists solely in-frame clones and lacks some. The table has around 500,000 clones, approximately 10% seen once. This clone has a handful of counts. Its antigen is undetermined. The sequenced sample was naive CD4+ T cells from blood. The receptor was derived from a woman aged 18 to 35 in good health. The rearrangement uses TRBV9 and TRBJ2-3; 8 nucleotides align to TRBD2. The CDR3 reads CASSARAGGDTQYF. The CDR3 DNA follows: TGTGCCAGCAGCGCCCGCGCGGGGGGCGATACGCAGTATTTT.